This T cell receptor beta chain is drawn from a study of tumour-infiltrating T cells in Burkitt lymphoma. TCRdb keeps only in-frame clones here, not all; method: immunoSEQ multiplex PCR. The sample records around 46,000 clones, roughly 30% being singletons. This clone came up a few times. Its antigen is still unknown. The germline V gene has CDR1 LGHNA and CDR2 YSLEER. Trimming left V 0 bases short and J 13 bases short, with 16 bases between. This CDR3 has 14 amino acids. The study, taken as a whole, reports: Public clonotypes, several, appeared across numerous Burkitt lymphoma patients.

The clonotype originates from a human donor with Burkitt lymphoma. The chain recombines TRBV4-3 with TRBJ2-4; possibly TRBD2 for D (5 bases). The specimen was tumor tissue. CDR3 coding DNA: TGCGCCAGCAGCCAAGATCTTGAGGAGGACCCCCAGTACTTC. It translates to CASSQDLEEDPQYF.